This is a list of T cell receptor beta chains from one sample in a study of T cell repertoires in aging, cancer and after chemotherapy. In TCRdb, the multiplex PCR reads were re-called with MiXCR into one record per CDR3 protein. The sample has thousands of distinct CDR3 sequences, approximately 30% seen once; the top ten hold 9.5% to 10%. Material for sequencing was blood. The receptors were sampled from a human donor in good health. The CDR3 runs from the conserved cysteine through the conserved F or W. D genes are given only for firm matches. Not every row has a clone size; where given, it reads once, few, many or a size class.

TRBJ1-2	TRBV15	.	medium-sized	CATSRDGQGYGYTF	TGTGCCACCAGCAGAGACGGGCAGGGCTATGGCTACACCTTC
TRBJ1-5	TRBV18	.	medium-sized	CASSPGFDQPQHF	TGTGCCAGCTCACCAGGGTTCGATCAGCCCCAGCATTTT
TRBJ2-3	TRBV19	TRBD2	medium-sized	CASSMGSGRATDTQYF	TGTGCCAGTAGTATGGGTAGCGGGAGGGCTACAGATACGCAGTATTTT
TRBJ2-1	TRBV19	.	large	CASSIVQGPYNEQFF	TGTGCCAGTAGTATAGTCCAGGGTCCTTACAATGAGCAGTTCTTC
TRBJ1-5	TRBV12-3/TRBV12-4	.	.	CASSFYRNQPQHF	TGTGCCAGCAGTTTTTACAGGAATCAGCCCCAGCATTTT
TRBJ2-3	TRBV12-3/TRBV12-4	TRBD2	large	CASSPGTSGRTSTDTQYF	TGTGCCAGCAGCCCCGGGACTAGCGGACGTACTAGCACAGATACGCAGTATTTT
TRBJ2-3	TRBV28	TRBD2	.	CASSSGTSGSIGTDTQYF	TGTGCCAGCAGTTCTGGGACTAGCGGGAGTATAGGCACAGATACGCAGTATTTT
TRBJ2-7	TRBV6-5	.	.	CASSRILASAYEQYF	TGTGCCAGCAGTCGAATTTTGGCGTCAGCCTACGAGCAGTACTTC
TRBJ2-6	TRBV27	.	medium-sized	CASSLYTTISGANVLTF	TGTGCCAGCAGTTTATACACAACGATATCTGGGGCCAACGTCCTGACTTTC
TRBJ2-3	TRBV7-6	TRBD2	.	CASAARVAGLADTQYF	TGTGCCAGCGCTGCCCGGGTAGCGGGATTGGCAGATACGCAGTATTTT
TRBJ1-2	TRBV11-3	.	medium-sized	CASSSGPDYGYTF	TGTGCCAGCAGTTCCGGGCCCGACTATGGCTACACCTTC
TRBJ2-7	TRBV6-5	TRBD1	few	CASSVAAGTGSYEQYF	TGTGCCAGCAGTGTCGCCGCCGGGACAGGCTCATACGAGCAGTACTTC
TRBJ1-1	TRBV20-1	.	once	CSARASGRPNTEAFF	TGCAGTGCTAGAGCTTCCGGACGGCCGAACACTGAAGCTTTCTTT
TRBJ1-2	TRBV20-1	.	.	CSARAIYGYTF	TGCAGTGCTAGAGCCATTTATGGCTACACCTTC
TRBJ1-1	TRBV12-3/TRBV12-4	.	.	CASSFVRNSWEKAFF	TGTGCCAGCAGTTTCGTCAGGAACTCCTGGGAAAAAGCTTTCTTT
TRBJ2-7	TRBV7-6	.	few	CASSLLQGSYEQYF	TGTGCCAGCAGCTTACTACAGGGCTCCTACGAGCAGTACTTC
TRBJ2-7	TRBV10-3	TRBD1	.	CAISRQGAHEQYF	TGTGCCATCAGCCGACAGGGGGCCCACGAGCAGTACTTC
TRBJ1-3	TRBV19	TRBD1	few	CASSWQGVSGNTIYF	TGTGCCAGTAGTTGGCAGGGGGTCTCTGGAAACACCATATATTTT
TRBJ2-7	TRBV19	TRBD1	medium-sized	CASSKDRDPYEQYF	TGTGCCAGTAGTAAAGACAGGGACCCCTACGAGCAGTACTTC
TRBJ1-2	TRBV27	.	medium-sized	CASSFQGPSYGYTF	TGTGCCAGCAGTTTTCAGGGGCCGAGCTATGGCTACACCTTC
TRBJ2-3	TRBV6-4	.	medium-sized	CASSHEGASPDTQYF	TGTGCCAGCAGCCATGAAGGGGCCAGTCCAGATACGCAGTATTTT
TRBJ1-1	TRBV14	.	.	CASSQSGQGIGAFF	TGTGCCAGCAGCCAGAGCGGGCAGGGTATAGGAGCTTTCTTT
TRBJ2-2	TRBV30	.	large	CAWSVRGELFF	TGTGCCTGGAGTGTACGGGGGGAGCTGTTTTTT
TRBJ2-2	TRBV7-9	.	.	CASRGSPGELFF	TGTGCCAGCAGGGGTTCTCCCGGGGAGCTGTTTTTT
TRBJ1-5	TRBV29-1	.	medium-sized	CSVGDPNQPQHF	TGCAGCGTTGGGGACCCAAATCAGCCCCAGCATTTT
TRBJ1-3	TRBV24-1	.	few	CATSKSSGNTIYF	TGTGCCACCAGTAAGAGCTCTGGAAACACCATATATTTT
TRBJ2-7	TRBV20-1	.	.	CSARRGLANSYEQYF	TGCAGTGCTAGAAGGGGGCTAGCGAATTCGTACGAGCAGTACTTC
TRBJ2-7	TRBV29-1	TRBD2	medium-sized	CSVEGLAGADEQYF	TGCAGCGTTGAAGGACTAGCGGGAGCTGACGAGCAGTACTTC
TRBJ2-2	TRBV27	.	large	CASRPAPGVGELFF	TGTGCCAGCAGACCCGCCCCGGGCGTTGGGGAGCTGTTTTTT
TRBJ2-1	TRBV6-4	.	.	CASSVGRDNEQFF	TGTGCCAGCAGTGTTGGCAGGGACAATGAGCAGTTCTTC
TRBJ2-1	TRBV29-1	.	large	CSVVRVSSYNEQFF	TGCAGCGTTGTCCGGGTAAGCTCCTACAATGAGCAGTTCTTC
TRBJ2-2	TRBV20-1	.	few	CSARSLDSVWGLDGELFF	TGCAGTGCTAGATCCCTGGACAGCGTTTGGGGCCTGGACGGGGAGCTGTTTTTT
TRBJ1-5	TRBV18	TRBD1	.	CASSPDTGVAGNQPQHF	TGTGCCAGCAGCCCCGATACAGGGGTTGCAGGGAATCAGCCCCAGCATTTT
TRBJ1-1	TRBV7-6	.	.	CASTTWSTEAFF	TGTGCCAGCACCACTTGGAGCACTGAAGCTTTCTTT
TRBJ2-1	TRBV5-1	TRBD2	.	CASSPRGGTTYNEQFF	TGCGCCAGCAGCCCCCGGGGAGGGACTACCTACAATGAGCAGTTCTTC
TRBJ2-7	TRBV20-1	TRBD2	.	CSARWAGAAYEQYF	TGCAGTGCTAGATGGGCGGGAGCAGCCTACGAGCAGTACTTC
TRBJ2-3	TRBV12-3/TRBV12-4	TRBD1	medium-sized	CASSLGTVGDTQYF	TGTGCCAGCAGTCTCGGGACAGTGGGTGATACGCAGTATTTT
TRBJ2-5	TRBV27	.	medium-sized	CASRGVGETQYF	TGTGCCAGCAGGGGGGTGGGGGAGACCCAGTACTTC
TRBJ2-2	TRBV24-1	TRBD2	.	CATSDLAGGASTGELFF	TGTGCCACCAGTGATTTGGCGGGGGGGGCGAGCACCGGGGAGCTGTTTTTT
TRBJ2-5	TRBV2	.	.	CASTELGAQETQYF	TGTGCCAGCACCGAACTGGGGGCCCAAGAGACCCAGTACTTC
TRBJ1-5	TRBV20-1	.	.	CSAREHLNQPQHF	TGCAGTGCTAGAGAACACCTAAATCAGCCCCAGCATTTT
TRBJ2-6	TRBV5-5	TRBD1	medium-sized	CASSLAGQGARGANVLTF	TGTGCCAGCAGCTTGGCGGGACAGGGGGCGCGAGGGGCCAACGTCCTGACTTTC
TRBJ2-2	TRBV2	.	few	CASSGTPNTGELFF	TGTGCCAGCAGTGGGACCCCGAACACCGGGGAGCTGTTTTTT